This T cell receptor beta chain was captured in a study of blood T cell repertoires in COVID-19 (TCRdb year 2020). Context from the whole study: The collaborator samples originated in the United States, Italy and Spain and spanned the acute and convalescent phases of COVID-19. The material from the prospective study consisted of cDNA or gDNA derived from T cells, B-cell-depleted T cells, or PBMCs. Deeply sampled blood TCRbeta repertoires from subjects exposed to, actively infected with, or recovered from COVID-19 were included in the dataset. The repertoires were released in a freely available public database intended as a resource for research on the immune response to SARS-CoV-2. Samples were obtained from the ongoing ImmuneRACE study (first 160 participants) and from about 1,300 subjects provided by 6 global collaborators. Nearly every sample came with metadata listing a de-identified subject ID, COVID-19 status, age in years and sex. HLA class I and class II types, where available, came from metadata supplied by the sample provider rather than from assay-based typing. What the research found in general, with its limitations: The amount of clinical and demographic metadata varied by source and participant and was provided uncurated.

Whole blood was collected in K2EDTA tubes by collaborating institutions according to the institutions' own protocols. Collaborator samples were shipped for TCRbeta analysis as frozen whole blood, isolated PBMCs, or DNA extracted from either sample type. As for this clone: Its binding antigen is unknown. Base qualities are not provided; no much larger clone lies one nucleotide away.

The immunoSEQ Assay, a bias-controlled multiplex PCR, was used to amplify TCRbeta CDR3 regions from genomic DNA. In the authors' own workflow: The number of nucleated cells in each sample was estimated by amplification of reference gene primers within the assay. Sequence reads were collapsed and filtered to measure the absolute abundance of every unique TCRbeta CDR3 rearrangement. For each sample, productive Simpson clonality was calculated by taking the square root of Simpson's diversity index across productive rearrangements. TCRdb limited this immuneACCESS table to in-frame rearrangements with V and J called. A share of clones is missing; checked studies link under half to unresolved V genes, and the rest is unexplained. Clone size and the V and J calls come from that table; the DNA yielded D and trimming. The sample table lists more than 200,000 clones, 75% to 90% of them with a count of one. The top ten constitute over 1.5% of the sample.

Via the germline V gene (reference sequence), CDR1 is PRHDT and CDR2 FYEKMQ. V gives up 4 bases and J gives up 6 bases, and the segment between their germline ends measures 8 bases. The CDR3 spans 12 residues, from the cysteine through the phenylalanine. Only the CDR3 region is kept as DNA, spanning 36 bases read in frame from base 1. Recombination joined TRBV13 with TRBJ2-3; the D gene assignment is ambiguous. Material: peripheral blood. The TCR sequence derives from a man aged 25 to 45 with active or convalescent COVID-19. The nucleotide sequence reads TGTGCCAGCAGCTCCCTTGTGGATACGCAGTATTTT. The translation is CASSSLVDTQYF.